This TCR beta chain was sequenced during a study of T cells and Merkel cell carcinoma outcomes. Whole-study findings and limits: Merkel cell carcinoma outcomes were reportedly predicted by repertoire and T-cell density.

Trimming stripped 2 bases from V and 1 base from J, with 5 bases between. CDR1 and CDR2 from the germline V gene are LNHDA and SQIVND (reference sequence). The CDR3 loop spans 13 amino acids. Regarding this clone: The antigen is not known. The sample holds other DNA sequences that translate to the same CDR3.

Data came from immunoSEQ multiplex PCR; TCRdb stores just in-frame clones and leaves some out. This table holds some 16,000 clones, roughly four fifths found once. The sequencing sample was made of tumor tissue from Merkel cell carcinoma. The sequence was obtained from a human donor with Merkel cell carcinoma. This chain links TRBV19 with TRBJ2-5; no reliable D call. The CDR3 DNA reads as TGTGCCAGTAGTATACCAGGCCAAGAGACCCAGTACTTC. This sequence encodes CASSIPGQETQYF.